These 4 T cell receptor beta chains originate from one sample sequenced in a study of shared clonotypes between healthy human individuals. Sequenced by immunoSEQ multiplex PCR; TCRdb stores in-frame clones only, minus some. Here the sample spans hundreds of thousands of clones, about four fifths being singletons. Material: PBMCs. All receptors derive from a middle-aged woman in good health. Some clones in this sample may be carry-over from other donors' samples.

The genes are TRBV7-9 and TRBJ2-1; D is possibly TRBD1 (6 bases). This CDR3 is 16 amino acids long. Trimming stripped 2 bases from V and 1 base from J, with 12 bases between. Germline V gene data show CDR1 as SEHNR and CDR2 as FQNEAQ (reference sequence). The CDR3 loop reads CASSLNQGFSYNEQFF. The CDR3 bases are TGTGCCAGCAGCTTAAACCAGGGGTTTTCCTACAATGAGCAGTTCTTC.

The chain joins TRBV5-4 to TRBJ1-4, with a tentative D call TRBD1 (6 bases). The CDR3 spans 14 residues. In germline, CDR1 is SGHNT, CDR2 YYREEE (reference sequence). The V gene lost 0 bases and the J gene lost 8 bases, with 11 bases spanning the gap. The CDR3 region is CASSLGQENEKLFF. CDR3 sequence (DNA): TGTGCCAGCAGCTTGGGACAGGAAAACGAAAAACTGTTTTTT.

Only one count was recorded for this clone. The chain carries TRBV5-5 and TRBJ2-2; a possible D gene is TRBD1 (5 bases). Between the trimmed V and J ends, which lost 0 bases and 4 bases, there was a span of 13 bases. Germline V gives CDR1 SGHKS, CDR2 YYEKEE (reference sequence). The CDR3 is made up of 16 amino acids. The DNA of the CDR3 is TGTGCCAGCAGCTTGGCACCCCCAGGGATCACCGGGGAGCTGTTTTTT. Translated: CASSLAPPGITGELFF.

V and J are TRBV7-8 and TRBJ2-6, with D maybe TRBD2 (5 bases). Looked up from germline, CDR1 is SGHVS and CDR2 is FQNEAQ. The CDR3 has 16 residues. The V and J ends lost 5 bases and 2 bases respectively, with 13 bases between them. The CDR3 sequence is CASSQSVRAGANVLTF. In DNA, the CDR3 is TGTGCCAGCAGCCAATCGGTGAGGGCTGGGGCCAACGTCCTGACTTTC. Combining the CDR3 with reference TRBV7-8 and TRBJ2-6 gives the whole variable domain GAGVSQSPRYKVAKRGQDVALRCDPISGHVSLFWYQQALGQGPEFLTYFQNEAQLDKSGLPSDRFFAERPEGSVSTLKIQRTQQEDSAVYLCASSQSVRAGANVLTFGAGSRLTVL.